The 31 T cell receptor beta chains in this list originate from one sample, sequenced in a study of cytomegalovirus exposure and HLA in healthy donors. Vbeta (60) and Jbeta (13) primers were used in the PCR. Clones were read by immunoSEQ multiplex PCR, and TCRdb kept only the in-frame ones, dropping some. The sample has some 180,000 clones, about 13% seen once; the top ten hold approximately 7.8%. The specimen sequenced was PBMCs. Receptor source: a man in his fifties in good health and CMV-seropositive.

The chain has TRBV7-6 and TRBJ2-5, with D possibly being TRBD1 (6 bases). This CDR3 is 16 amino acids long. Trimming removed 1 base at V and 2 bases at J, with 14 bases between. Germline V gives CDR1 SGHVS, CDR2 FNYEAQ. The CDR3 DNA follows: TGTGCCAGCAGCTTAGGCAGGGGATCACAACAAGAGACCCAGTACTTC. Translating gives CASSLGRGSQQETQYF.

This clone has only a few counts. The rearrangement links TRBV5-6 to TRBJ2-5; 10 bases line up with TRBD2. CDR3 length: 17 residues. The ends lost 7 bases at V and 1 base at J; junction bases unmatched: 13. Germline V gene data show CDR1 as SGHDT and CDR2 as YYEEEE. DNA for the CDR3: TGTGCCAGCGGGGAACTGGTAGCGGGGGGCTCCCAAGAGACCCAGTACTTC. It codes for CASGELVAGGSQETQYF.

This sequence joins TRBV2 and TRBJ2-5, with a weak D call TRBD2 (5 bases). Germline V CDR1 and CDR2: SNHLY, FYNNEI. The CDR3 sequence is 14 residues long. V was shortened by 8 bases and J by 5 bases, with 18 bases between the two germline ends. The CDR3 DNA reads TGTGCCAGCGGAGGCGGCCTCGGGCGGGAGACCCAGTACTTC. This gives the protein CASGGGLGRETQYF.

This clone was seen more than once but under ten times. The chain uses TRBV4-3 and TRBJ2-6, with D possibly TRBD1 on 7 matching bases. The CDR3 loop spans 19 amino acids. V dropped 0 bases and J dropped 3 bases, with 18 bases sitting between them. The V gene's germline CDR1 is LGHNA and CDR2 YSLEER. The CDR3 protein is CASSQDLLEGASGANVLTF. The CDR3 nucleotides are TGCGCCAGCAGCCAAGATCTTCTGGAGGGGGCGAGTGGGGCCAACGTCCTGACTTTC.

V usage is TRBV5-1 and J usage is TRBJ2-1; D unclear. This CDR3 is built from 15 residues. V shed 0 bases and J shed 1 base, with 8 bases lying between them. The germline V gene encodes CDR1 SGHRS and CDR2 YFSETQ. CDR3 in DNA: TGCGCCAGCAGCTTGGCCTCAGTTTCCTACAATGAGCAGTTCTTC. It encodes CASSLASVSYNEQFF. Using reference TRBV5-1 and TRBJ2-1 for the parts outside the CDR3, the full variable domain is KAGVTQTPRYLIKTRGQQVTLSCSPISGHRSVSWYQQTPGQGLQFLFEYFSETQRNKGNFPGRFSGRQFSNSRSEMNVSTLELGDSALYLCASSLASVSYNEQFFGPGTRLTVL.

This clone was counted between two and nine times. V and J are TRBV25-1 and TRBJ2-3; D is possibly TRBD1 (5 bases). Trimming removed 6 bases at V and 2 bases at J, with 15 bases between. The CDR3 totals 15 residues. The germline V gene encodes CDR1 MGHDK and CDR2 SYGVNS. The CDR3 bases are TGTGCCAGCAGAGGCACCCAGGGCCCCACAGATACGCAGTATTTT. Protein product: CASRGTQGPTDTQYF.

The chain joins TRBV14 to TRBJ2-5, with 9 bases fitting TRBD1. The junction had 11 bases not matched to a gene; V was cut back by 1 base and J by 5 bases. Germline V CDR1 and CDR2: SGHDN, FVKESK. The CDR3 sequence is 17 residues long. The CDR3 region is CASSQVGGTGFHETQYF. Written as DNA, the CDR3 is TGTGCCAGCAGCCAAGTGGGGGGGACAGGGTTCCACGAGACCCAGTACTTC.

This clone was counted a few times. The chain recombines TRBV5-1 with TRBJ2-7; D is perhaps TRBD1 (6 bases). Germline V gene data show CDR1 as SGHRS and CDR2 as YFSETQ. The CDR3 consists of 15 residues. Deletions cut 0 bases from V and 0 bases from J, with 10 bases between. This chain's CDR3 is CASSLGGQLSYEQYF. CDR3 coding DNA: TGCGCCAGCAGCTTGGGTGGACAGCTCTCCTACGAGCAGTACTTC. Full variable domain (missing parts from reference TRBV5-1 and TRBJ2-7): KAGVTQTPRYLIKTRGQQVTLSCSPISGHRSVSWYQQTPGQGLQFLFEYFSETQRNKGNFPGRFSGRQFSNSRSEMNVSTLELGDSALYLCASSLGGQLSYEQYFGPGTRLTVT.

The CDR3 DNA reads TGTGCCAGCTCACCCCGACAGGGGCCAATCAGCACAGATACGCAGTATTTT. Encoded protein: CASSPRQGPISTDTQYF. This sequence joins TRBV18 and TRBJ2-3; 8 positions agree with TRBD1. This CDR3 has 17 amino acids. Germline CDR1 is KGHSH and CDR2 is LQKENI. Trimming removed 3 bases from V and 0 bases from J; junction bases left unmatched: 8. The variable domain in full, completed from reference TRBV18 and TRBJ2-3, reads NAGVMQNPRHLVRRRGQEARLRCSPMKGHSHVYWYRQLPEEGLKFMVYLQKENIIDESGMPKERFSAEFPKEGPSILRIQQVVRGDSAAYFCASSPRQGPISTDTQYFGPGTRLTVL.

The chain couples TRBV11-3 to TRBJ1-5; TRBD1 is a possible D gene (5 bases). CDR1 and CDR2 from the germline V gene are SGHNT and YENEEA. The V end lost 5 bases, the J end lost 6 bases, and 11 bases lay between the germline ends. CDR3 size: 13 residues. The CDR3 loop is CASSMGGSQPQHF. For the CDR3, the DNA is TGTGCCAGCAGCATGGGGGGAAGTCAGCCCCAGCATTTT. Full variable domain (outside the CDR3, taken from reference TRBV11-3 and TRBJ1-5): EAGVVQSPRYKIIEKKQPVAFWCNPISGHNTLYWYLQNLGQGPELLIRYENEEAVDDSQLPKDRFSAERLKGVDSTLKIQPAELGDSAVYLCASSMGGSQPQHFGDGTRLSIL.

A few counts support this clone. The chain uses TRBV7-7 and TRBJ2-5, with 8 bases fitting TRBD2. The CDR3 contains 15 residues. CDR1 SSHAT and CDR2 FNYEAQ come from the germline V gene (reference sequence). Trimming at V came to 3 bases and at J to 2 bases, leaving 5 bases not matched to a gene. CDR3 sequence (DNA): TGTGCCAGCAGCTTGGCGGGGGGCTCACAAGAGACCCAGTACTTC. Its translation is CASSLAGGSQETQYF.

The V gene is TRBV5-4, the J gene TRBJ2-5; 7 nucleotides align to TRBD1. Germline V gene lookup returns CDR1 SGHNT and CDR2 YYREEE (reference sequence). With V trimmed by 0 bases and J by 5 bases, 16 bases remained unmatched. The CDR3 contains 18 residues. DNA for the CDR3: TGTGCCAGCAGCTTGGGGTCGAGGGGACAGAACCTTTTGGAGACCCAGTACTTC. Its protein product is CASSLGSRGQNLLETQYF.

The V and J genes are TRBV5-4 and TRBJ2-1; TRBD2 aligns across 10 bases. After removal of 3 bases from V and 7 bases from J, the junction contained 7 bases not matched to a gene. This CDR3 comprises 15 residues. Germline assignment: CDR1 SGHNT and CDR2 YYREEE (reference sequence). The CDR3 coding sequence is TGTGCCAGCAGCTCAGAGCGGGGGGGAAGGAATGAGCAGTTCTTC. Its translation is CASSSERGGRNEQFF.

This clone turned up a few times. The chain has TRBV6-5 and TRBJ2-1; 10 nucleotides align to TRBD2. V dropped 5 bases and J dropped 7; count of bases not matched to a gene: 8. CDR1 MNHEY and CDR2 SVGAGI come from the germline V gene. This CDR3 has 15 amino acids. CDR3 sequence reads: CASSGQRGGGNEQFF. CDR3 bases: TGTGCCAGCAGTGGGCAGCGGGGGGGTGGAAATGAGCAGTTCTTC.

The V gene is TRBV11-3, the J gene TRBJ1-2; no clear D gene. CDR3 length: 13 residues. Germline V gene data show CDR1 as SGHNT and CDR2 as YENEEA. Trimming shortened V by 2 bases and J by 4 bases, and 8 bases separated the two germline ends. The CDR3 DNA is TGTGCCAGCAGCTTAAGAGGTACCTATGGCTACACCTTC. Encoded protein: CASSLRGTYGYTF.

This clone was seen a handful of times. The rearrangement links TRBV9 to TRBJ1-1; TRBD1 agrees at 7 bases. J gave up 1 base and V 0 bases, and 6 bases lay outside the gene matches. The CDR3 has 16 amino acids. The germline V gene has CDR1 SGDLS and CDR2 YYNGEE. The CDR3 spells CASSVGPRQGNTEAFF. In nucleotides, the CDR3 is TGTGCCAGCAGCGTAGGCCCCAGACAGGGGAACACTGAAGCTTTCTTT.

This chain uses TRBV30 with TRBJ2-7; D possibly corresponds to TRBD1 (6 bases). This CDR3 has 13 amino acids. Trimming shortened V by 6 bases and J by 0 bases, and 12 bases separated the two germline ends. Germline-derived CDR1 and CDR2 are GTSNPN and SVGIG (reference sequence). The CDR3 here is CACTRDISYEQYF. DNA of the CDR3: TGTGCCTGTACCCGGGACATCTCCTACGAGCAGTACTTC.

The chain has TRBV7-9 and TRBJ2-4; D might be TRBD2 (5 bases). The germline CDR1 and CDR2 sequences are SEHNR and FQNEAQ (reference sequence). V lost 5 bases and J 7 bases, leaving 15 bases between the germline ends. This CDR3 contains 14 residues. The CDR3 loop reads CASSATMTRNIQYF. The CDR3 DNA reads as TGTGCCAGCAGCGCGACTATGACAAGGAACATTCAGTACTTC. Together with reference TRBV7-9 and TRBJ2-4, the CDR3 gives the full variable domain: DTGVSQNPRHKITKRGQNVTFRCDPISEHNRLYWYRQTLGQGPEFLTYFQNEAQLEKSRLLSDRFSAERPKGSFSTLEIQRTEQGDSAMYLCASSATMTRNIQYFGAGTRLSVL.

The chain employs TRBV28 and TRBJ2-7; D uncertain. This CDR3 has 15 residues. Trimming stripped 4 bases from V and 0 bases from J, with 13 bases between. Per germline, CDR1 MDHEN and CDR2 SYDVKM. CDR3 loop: CASSSDTRRSYEQYV. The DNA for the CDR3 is TGTGCCAGCAGTTCTGACACACGGCGCTCCTACGAGCAGTACGTC.

In DNA, the CDR3 is TGTGCCAGCGGAGGGGACGGGGGGCAGGGTCAGCCCCAGCATTTT. Residues: CASGGDGGQGQPQHF. V gene TRBV9 combines with J gene TRBJ1-5; D perhaps matches TRBD1 (6 bases). Trimming stripped 7 bases from V and 6 bases from J, with 20 bases between. CDR1 is SGDLS, CDR2 YYNGEE, per germline. The CDR3 contains 15 residues.

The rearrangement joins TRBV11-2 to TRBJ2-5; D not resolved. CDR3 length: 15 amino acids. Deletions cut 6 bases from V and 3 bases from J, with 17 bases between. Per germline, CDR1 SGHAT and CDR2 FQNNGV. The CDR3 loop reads CASRGGTTRKETQYF. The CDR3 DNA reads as TGTGCCAGCAGGGGTGGCACGACAAGAAAAGAGACCCAGTACTTC. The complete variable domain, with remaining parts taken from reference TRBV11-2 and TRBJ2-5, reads EAGVAQSPRYKIIEKRQSVAFWCNPISGHATLYWYQQILGQGPKLLIQFQNNGVVDDSQLPKDRFSAERLKGVDSTLKIQPAKLEDSAVYLCASRGGTTRKETQYFGPGTRLLVL.

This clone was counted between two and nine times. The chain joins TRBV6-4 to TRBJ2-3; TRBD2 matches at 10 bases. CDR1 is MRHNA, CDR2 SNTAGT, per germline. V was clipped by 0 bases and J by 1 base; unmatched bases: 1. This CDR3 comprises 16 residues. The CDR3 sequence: CASSDSSGGRTDTQYF. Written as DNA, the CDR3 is TGTGCCAGCAGTGACTCTAGCGGGGGGCGCACAGATACGCAGTATTTT.

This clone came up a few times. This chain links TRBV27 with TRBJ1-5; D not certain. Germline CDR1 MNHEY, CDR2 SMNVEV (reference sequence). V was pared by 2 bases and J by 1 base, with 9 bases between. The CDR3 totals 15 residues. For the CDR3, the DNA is TGTGCCAGCAGTTTAGGGCCGCGCAGCAATCAGCCCCAGCATTTT. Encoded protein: CASSLGPRSNQPQHF.

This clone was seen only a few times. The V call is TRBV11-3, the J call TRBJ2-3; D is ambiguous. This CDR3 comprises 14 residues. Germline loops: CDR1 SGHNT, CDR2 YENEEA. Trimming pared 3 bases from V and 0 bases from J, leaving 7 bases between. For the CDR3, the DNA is TGTGCCAGCAGCTTGAGCCCTAGCACAGATACGCAGTATTTT. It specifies CASSLSPSTDTQYF. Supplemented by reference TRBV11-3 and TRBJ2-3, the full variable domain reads EAGVVQSPRYKIIEKKQPVAFWCNPISGHNTLYWYLQNLGQGPELLIRYENEEAVDDSQLPKDRFSAERLKGVDSTLKIQPAELGDSAVYLCASSLSPSTDTQYFGPGTRLTVL.

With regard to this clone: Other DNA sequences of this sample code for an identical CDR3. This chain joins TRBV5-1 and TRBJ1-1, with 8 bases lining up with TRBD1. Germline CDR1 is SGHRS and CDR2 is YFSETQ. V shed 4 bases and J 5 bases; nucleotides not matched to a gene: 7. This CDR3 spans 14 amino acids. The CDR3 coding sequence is TGCGCCAGCAGCCCCGGGACAGGCGGAACTGAAGCTTTCTTT. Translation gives CASSPGTGGTEAFF.

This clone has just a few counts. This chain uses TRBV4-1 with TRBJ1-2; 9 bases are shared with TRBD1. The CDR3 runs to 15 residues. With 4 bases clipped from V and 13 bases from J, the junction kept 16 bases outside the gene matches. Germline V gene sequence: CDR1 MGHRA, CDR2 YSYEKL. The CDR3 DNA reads TGCGCCAGCAGCCCAGATGGGACAGGGCCCTTTTATAGCACCTTC. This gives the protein CASSPDGTGPFYSTF.

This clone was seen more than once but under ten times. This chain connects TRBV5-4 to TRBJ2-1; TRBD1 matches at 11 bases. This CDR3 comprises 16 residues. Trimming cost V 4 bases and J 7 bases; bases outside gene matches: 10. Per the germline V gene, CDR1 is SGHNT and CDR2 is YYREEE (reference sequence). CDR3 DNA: TGTGCCAGCAGCCCCCAACCGGGACAGGGGGGGAATGAGCAGTTCTTC. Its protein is CASSPQPGQGGNEQFF.

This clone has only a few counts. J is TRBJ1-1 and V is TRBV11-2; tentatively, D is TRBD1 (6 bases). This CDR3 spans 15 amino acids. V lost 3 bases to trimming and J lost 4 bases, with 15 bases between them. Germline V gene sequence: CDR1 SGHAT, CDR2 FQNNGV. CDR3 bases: TGTGCCAGCAGCTTGGTGGGGGCCCAACCCACTGAAGCTTTCTTT. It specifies CASSLVGAQPTEAFF.

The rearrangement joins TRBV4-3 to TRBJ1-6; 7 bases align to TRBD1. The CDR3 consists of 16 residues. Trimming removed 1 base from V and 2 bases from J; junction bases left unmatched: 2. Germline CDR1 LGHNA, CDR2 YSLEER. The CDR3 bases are TGCGCCAGCAGCCAAGCCGGGACAGCCTATAATTCACCCCTCCACTTT. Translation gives CASSQAGTAYNSPLHF.

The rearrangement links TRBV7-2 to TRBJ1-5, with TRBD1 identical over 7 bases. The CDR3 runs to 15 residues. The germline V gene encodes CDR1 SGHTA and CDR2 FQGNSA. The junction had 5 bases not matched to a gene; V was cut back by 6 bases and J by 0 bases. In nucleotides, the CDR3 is TGTGCCAGCAGTCTTACAGGGGCTAGCAATCAGCCCCAGCATTTT. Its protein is CASSLTGASNQPQHF. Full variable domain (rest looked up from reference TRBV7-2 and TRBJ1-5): GAGVSQSPSNKVTEKGKDVELRCDPISGHTALYWYRQSLGQGLEFLIYFQGNSAPDKSGLPSDRFSAERTGGSVSTLTIQRTQQEDSAVYLCASSLTGASNQPQHFGDGTRLSIL.

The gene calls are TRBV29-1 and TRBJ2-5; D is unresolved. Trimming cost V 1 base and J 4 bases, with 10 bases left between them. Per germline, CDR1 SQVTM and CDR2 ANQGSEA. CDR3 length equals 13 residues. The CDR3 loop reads CSVEANRRETQYF. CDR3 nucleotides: TGCAGCGTTGAAGCCAACAGAAGAGAGACCCAGTACTTC. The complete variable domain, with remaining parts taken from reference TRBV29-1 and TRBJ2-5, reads SAVISQKPSRDICQRGTSLTIQCQVDSQVTMMFWYRQQPGQSLTLIATANQGSEATYESGFVIDKFPISRPNLTFSTLTVSNMSPEDSSIYLCSVEANRRETQYFGPGTRLLVL.